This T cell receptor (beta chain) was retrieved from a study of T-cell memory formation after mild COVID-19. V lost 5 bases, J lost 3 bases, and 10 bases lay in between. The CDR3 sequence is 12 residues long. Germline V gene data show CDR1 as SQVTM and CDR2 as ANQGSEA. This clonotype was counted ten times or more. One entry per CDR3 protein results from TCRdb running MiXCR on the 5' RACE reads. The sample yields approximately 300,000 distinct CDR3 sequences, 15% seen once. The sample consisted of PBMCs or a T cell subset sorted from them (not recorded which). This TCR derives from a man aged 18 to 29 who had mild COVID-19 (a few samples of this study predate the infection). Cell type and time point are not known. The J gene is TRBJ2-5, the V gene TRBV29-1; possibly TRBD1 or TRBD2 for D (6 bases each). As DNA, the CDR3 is TGCAGCGTTACGGGGGCGGAAGAGACCCAGTACTTC. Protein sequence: CSVTGAEETQYF.